This T cell receptor (beta chain) was recorded in a study of CD8 T cells in ankylosing spondylitis. General observations from the study: In ankylosing spondylitis patients, matched synovial fluid reportedly showed significant enrichment of disease-linked clones. Past research had described some motif variants in reactive arthritis synovial fluid and blood. Roughly eight highly homologous variants formed a TCR beta motif that appeared characteristic of ankylosing spondylitis blood.

Trimming removed 8 bases at V and 1 base at J, with 11 bases between. The germline V gene has CDR1 MGHRA and CDR2 YSYEKL. This CDR3 spans 14 amino acids. In this sample, this clonotype turned up many times. Its antigen is not identified. Using quantitative 5'-RACE with molecular barcodes, the authors made TCR beta libraries. TCRdb re-analysed the 5' RACE reads in MiXCR, keeping a single row per CDR3 protein. The sample contains about 540,000 distinct CDR3 sequences, about 12% of which appear only once. The chain couples TRBV4-1 to TRBJ2-2; D gene ambiguous. This TCR was recovered from a male donor with ankylosing spondylitis. The sample taken for sequencing was blood, either unsorted or a sorted T cell fraction (not recorded which). The CDR3 reads CASARLQNTGELFF. CDR3 sequence (DNA): TGCGCCAGCGCCCGTTTGCAGAACACCGGGGAGCTGTTTTTT.